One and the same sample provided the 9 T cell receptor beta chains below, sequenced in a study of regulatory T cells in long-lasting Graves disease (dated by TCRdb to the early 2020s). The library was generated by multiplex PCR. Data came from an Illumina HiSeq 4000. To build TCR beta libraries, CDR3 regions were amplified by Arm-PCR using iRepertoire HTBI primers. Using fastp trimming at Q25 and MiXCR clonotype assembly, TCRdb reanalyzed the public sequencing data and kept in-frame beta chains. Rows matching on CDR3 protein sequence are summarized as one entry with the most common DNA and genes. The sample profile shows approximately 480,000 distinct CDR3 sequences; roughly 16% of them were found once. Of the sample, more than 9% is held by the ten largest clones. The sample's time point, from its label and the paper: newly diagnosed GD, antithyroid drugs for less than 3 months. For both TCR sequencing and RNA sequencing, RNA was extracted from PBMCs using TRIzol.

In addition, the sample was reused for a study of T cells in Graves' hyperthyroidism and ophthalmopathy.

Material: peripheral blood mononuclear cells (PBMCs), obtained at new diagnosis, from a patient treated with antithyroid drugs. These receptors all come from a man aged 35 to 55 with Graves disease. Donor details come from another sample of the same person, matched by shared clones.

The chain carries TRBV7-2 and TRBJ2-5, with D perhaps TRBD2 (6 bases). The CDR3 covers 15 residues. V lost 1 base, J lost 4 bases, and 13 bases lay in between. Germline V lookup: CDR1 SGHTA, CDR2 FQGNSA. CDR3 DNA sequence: TGTGCCAGCAGCTTAGTAGTCGGGAGTAGAGAGACCCAGTACTTC. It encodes CASSLVVGSRETQYF.

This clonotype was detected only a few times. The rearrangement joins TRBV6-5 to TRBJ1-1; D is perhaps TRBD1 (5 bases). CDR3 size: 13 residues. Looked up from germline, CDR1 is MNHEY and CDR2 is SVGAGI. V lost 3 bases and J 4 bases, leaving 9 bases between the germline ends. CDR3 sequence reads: CASSYLGVTEAFF. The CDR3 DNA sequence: TGTGCCAGCAGTTATTTAGGGGTCACTGAAGCTTTCTTT.

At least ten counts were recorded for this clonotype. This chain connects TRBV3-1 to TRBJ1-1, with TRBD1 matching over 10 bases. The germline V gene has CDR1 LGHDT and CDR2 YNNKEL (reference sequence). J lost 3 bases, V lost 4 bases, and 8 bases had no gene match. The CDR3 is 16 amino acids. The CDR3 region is CASSREGTGVYTEAFF. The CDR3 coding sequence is TGTGCCAGCAGCCGGGAGGGGACAGGGGTTTACACTGAAGCTTTCTTT.

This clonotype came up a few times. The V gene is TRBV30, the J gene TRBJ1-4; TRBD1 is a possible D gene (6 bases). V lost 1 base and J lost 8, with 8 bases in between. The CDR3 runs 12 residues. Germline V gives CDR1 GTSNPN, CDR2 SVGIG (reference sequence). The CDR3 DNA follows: TGTGCCTGGAGTGCGGGGGCCGAAAAACTGTTTTTT. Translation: CAWSAGAEKLFF.

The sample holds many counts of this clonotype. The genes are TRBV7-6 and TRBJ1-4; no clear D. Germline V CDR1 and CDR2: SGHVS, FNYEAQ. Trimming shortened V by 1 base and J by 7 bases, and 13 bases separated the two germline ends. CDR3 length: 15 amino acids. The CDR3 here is CASSLGARTPEKLFF. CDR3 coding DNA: TGTGCCAGCAGCTTAGGAGCCCGGACTCCTGAAAAACTGTTTTTT. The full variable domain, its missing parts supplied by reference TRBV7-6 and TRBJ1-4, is GAGVSQSPRYKVTKRGQDVALRCDPISGHVSLYWYRQALGQGPEFLTYFNYEAQQDKSGLPNDRFSAERPEGSISTLTIQRTEQRDSAMYRCASSLGARTPEKLFFGSGTQLSVL.

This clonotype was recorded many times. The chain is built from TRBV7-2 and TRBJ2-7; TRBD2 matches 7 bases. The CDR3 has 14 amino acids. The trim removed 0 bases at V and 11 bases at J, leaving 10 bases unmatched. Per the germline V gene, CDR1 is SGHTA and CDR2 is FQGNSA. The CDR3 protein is CASSLAGFSGPEYF. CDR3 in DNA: TGTGCCAGCAGCTTAGCGGGATTTAGCGGGCCCGAGTACTTC.

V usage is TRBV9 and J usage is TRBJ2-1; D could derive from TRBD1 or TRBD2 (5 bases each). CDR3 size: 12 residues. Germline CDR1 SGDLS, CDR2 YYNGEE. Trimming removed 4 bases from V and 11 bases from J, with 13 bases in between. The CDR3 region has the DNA TGTGCCAGCAGCACCCAGGGACGGCAGCAGTTCTTC. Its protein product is CASSTQGRQQFF.

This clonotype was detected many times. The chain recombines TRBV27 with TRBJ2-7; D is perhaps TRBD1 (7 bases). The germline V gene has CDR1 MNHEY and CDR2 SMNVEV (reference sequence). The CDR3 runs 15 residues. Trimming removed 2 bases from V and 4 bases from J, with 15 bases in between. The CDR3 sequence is CASSLTRAGGYEQYF. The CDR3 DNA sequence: TGTGCCAGCAGTTTAACCAGGGCAGGGGGGTACGAGCAGTACTTC.

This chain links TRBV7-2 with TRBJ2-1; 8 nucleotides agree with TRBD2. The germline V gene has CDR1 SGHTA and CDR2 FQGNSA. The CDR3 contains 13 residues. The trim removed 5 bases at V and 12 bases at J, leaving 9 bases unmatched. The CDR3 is CASSPGTSPAQFF. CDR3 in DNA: TGTGCCAGCAGCCCCGGGACTAGTCCCGCGCAGTTCTTC.